The 9 T cell receptor beta chains reported below all come from one sample, sequenced in a study of OX40 agonist ivuxolimab in advanced cancers. Produced via immunoSEQ multiplex PCR; TCRdb's table is partial and in-frame only. The data contain 25,000 to 35,000 clones, approximately 86% of them seen just once; the ten biggest clones take up around 28%. The starting material was CD4+ or CD8+ T cells sorted from blood, obtained in a trial of the OX40 agonist ivuxolimab. All receptors derive from an adult with an advanced solid tumor such as melanoma, head and neck, liver or kidney cancer.

The chain couples TRBV2 to TRBJ1-5, with D perhaps TRBD1 (5 bases). V lost 6 bases, J lost 7 bases, and 13 bases lay in between. The CDR3 spans 13 residues. Per germline, CDR1 SNHLY and CDR2 FYNNEI. CDR3 DNA: TGTGCCAGCAGCGCCAGGGTACGGCAGCCCCAGCATTTT. It is translated as CASSARVRQPQHF.

The chain combines TRBV6-1 with TRBJ2-5, with D possibly being TRBD1 (6 bases). The J call may be in error: the DNA end matches TRBJ2-7 better. Germline-derived CDR1 and CDR2 are MNHNS and SASEGT. The CDR3 length is 14 residues. Written as DNA, the CDR3 is TGTGCCAGCACCCGCTCGGAACAGGGCTACGAGCAGTACTTC. This codes for CASTRSEQGYEQYF.

The chain carries TRBV7-9 and TRBJ2-2; 11 positions agree with TRBD2. Germline V gives CDR1 SEHNR, CDR2 FQNEAQ (reference sequence). The length of the CDR3 is 16 residues. Germline trimming cut 5 bases from V and 6 bases from J; bases unmatched to any gene: 8. The CDR3 sequence: CASSPELAGVAGELFF. The CDR3 coding sequence is TGTGCCAGCAGCCCGGAACTAGCGGGAGTAGCCGGGGAGCTGTTTTTT.

The chain combines TRBV4-1 with TRBJ1-4; D call uncertain. V was clipped by 0 bases and J by 2 bases, with 7 bases between them. The CDR3 consists of 15 residues. CDR1 MGHRA and CDR2 YSYEKL come from the germline V gene. Here the CDR3 DNA reads TGCGCCAGCAGCCAAGATGAGGGTACTAATGAAAAACTGTTTTTT. Translated, it gives CASSQDEGTNEKLFF.

This clone was recorded only once. The chain is built from TRBV6-1 and TRBJ2-3, with a tentative D call TRBD2 (5 bases). Trimming removed 1 base from V and 2 bases from J, with 10 bases in between. This CDR3 has 15 amino acids. Germline assignment: CDR1 MNHNS and CDR2 SASEGT. The CDR3 loop reads CASSEEGEFTDTQYF. The CDR3 coding sequence is TGTGCCAGCAGTGAAGAGGGAGAGTTCACAGATACGCAGTATTTT.

J is TRBJ2-2 and V is TRBV7-9; 8 bases match TRBD1. Germline V CDR1 and CDR2: SEHNR, FQNEAQ (reference sequence). The CDR3 covers 16 residues. Trimming removed 4 bases from V and 0 bases from J; junction bases left unmatched: 4. The CDR3 protein is CASSSNRGSNTGELFF. CDR3 nucleotides: TGTGCCAGCAGCTCAAACAGGGGGTCGAACACCGGGGAGCTGTTTTTT. Looking up the rest from reference TRBV7-9 and TRBJ2-2 gives the full variable domain: DTGVSQNPRHKITKRGQNVTFRCDPISEHNRLYWYRQTLGQGPEFLTYFQNEAQLEKSRLLSDRFSAERPKGSFSTLEIQRTEQGDSAMYLCASSSNRGSNTGELFFGEGSRLTVL.

This chain uses TRBV18 with TRBJ2-3, with 11 nucleotides matching TRBD1. The CDR3 covers 16 residues. Trimming cost V 4 bases and J 5 bases; bases outside gene matches: 8. The germline CDR1 and CDR2 sequences are KGHSH and LQKENI. The CDR3 DNA sequence: TGTGCCAGCTCACTCTGGACAGGGGGCGCCGGAGATACGCAGTATTTT. This encodes CASSLWTGGAGDTQYF.

V gene TRBV9 combines with J gene TRBJ1-1; D is undetermined. The CDR3 sequence is 14 residues long. Deletions cut 0 bases from V and 4 bases from J, with 10 bases between. CDR1 and CDR2 (germline): SGDLS, YYNGEE. In DNA, the CDR3 is TGTGCCAGCAGCGTAGCGGGTCAGGTCACTGAAGCTTTCTTT. Translating it yields CASSVAGQVTEAFF.

The genes are TRBV9 and TRBJ1-2; TRBD1 agrees at 11 bases. Losses at the gene ends were 0 bases for V and 6 bases for J; bases not matched to a gene: 4. Germline loops: CDR1 SGDLS, CDR2 YYNGEE. The CDR3 spans 15 residues. Here the CDR3 DNA reads TGTGCCAGCAGCGTAGGGACAGGGGGCGCACATGGCTACACCTTC. Its protein product is CASSVGTGGAHGYTF.